A single sample gave rise to the 29 T cell receptor beta chains below, sequenced in a study of cytomegalovirus exposure and HLA in healthy donors. The PCR had 60 Vbeta and 13 Jbeta primers. Using immunoSEQ multiplex PCR, the repertoire was profiled, and TCRdb retains in-frame clones only, with some absent. Its table lists about 120,000 clones. The sample was PBMCs. These receptors came from a man aged 18 to 35 in good health and CMV-seronegative.

V is TRBV28 and J is TRBJ1-2; D not resolved. V lost 7 bases and J 4 bases, leaving 16 bases between the germline ends. Germline-derived CDR1 and CDR2 are MDHEN and SYDVKM. This CDR3 region has 14 residues. The CDR3 nucleotides read TGTGCCAGCAACCACTCCCCGGGATCCTATGGCTACACCTTC. As protein: CASNHSPGSYGYTF.

This chain uses TRBV5-1 with TRBJ1-1, with D possibly being TRBD1 (5 bases). Germline lookup yields CDR1 SGHRS and CDR2 YFSETQ. The V end lost 5 bases, the J end lost 1 base, and 12 bases lay between the germline ends. The CDR3 runs 14 residues. The CDR3, as DNA: TGCGCCAGCAGAAGTTCGGGGGGGAACACTGAAGCTTTCTTT. Its protein is CASRSSGGNTEAFF.

This sequence joins TRBV5-6 and TRBJ1-5, with D maybe TRBD1 (6 bases). Germline values: CDR1 SGHDT, CDR2 YYEEEE. The V end lost 2 bases, the J end lost 1 base, and 13 bases lay between the germline ends. The CDR3 consists of 16 residues. The CDR3 reads CASSLGGARSNQPQHF. The CDR3 DNA reads as TGTGCCAGCAGCTTAGGGGGGGCGCGGAGCAATCAGCCCCAGCATTTT.

The chain has TRBV7-9 and TRBJ2-1; 9 positions agree with TRBD1. There are 17 residues in the CDR3. Germline V lookup: CDR1 SEHNR, CDR2 FQNEAQ (reference sequence). J was trimmed by 8 bases and V by 4 bases; bases with no gene match: 15. The chain's CDR3 is CASSSGDRESVIDEQFF. CDR3 DNA sequence: TGTGCCAGCAGCTCGGGGGACAGGGAATCGGTTATAGATGAGCAGTTCTTC.

The chain is built from TRBV20-1 and TRBJ1-1; D might be TRBD1 (6 bases). The V and J ends lost 4 bases and 12 bases respectively, with 12 bases between them. This CDR3 contains 10 residues. Germline V gene lookup returns CDR1 DFQATT and CDR2 SNEGSKA (reference sequence). Here the CDR3 DNA reads TGCAGTGCTATCAACAGGGCTCCTTTCTTT. Its translation is CSAINRAPFF.

V is TRBV5-1 and J is TRBJ1-5; 12 nucleotides match TRBD1. The CDR3 has 17 amino acids. Germline CDR1 and CDR2: SGHRS and YFSETQ. Trimming at V came to 4 bases and at J to 7 bases, leaving 12 bases not matched to a gene. CDR3 bases: TGCGCCAGCAGCCCCGATGGGACAGGGGGCAGGGGACAGCCCCAGCATTTT. Translating it yields CASSPDGTGGRGQPQHF.

The genes are TRBV5-1 and TRBJ2-7; TRBD1 matches 9 bases. The CDR3 runs 14 residues. V shed 4 bases and J 3 bases; nucleotides not matched to a gene: 5. Germline CDR1 reads SGHRS; CDR2 reads YFSETQ. Here the CDR3 reads CASSIRDRDYEQYF. In DNA form, the CDR3 reads TGCGCCAGCAGCATCCGGGACAGGGACTACGAGCAGTACTTC.

The chain combines TRBV7-9 with TRBJ2-5; TRBD1 agrees at 9 bases. The ends lost 0 bases at V and 7 bases at J; junction bases unmatched: 9. The CDR3 totals 16 residues. Germline V gives CDR1 SEHNR, CDR2 FQNEAQ (reference sequence). For the CDR3, the DNA is TGTGCCAGCAGCTTAGCCCCGGGACAGGGACCAGGGACCCAGTACTTC. Translation gives CASSLAPGQGPGTQYF. The variable domain in full, completed from reference TRBV7-9 and TRBJ2-5, reads DTGVSQNPRHKITKRGQNVTFRCDPISEHNRLYWYRQTLGQGPEFLTYFQNEAQLEKSRLLSDRFSAERPKGSFSTLEIQRTEQGDSAMYLCASSLAPGQGPGTQYFGPGTRLLVL.

V gene TRBV27 combines with J gene TRBJ1-1, with TRBD1 matching 8 bases. This CDR3 is built from 14 residues. Losses at the gene ends were 7 bases for V and 4 bases for J; bases not matched to a gene: 8. Germline V gives CDR1 MNHEY, CDR2 SMNVEV (reference sequence). The CDR3 protein is CASTDRGGSTEAFF. The CDR3 DNA is TGTGCCAGCACTGACAGGGGTGGTAGCACTGAAGCTTTCTTT.

The genes are TRBV6-1 and TRBJ1-4, with 8 bases aligning to TRBD1. J lost 15 bases, V lost 3 bases, and 9 bases had no gene match. Per germline, CDR1 MNHNS and CDR2 SASEGT. The CDR3 has 13 amino acids. CDR3 nucleotides: TGTGCCAGCAGTGACTTAATAAGGACAGGGTTGTTTTTT. Translating gives CASSDLIRTGLFF.

The chain uses TRBV25-1 and TRBJ2-1; 7 bases line up with TRBD2. The J segment lost 5 bases and the V segment lost 3 bases, leaving 1 base of the junction unmatched. This CDR3 region has 13 residues. Germline V gene lookup returns CDR1 MGHDK and CDR2 SYGVNS. In DNA form, the CDR3 reads TGTGCCAGCAGTGAGCGGGAGCACAATGAGCAGTTCTTC. It codes for CASSEREHNEQFF.

The chain combines TRBV9 with TRBJ2-5, with 13 bases identical to TRBD2. The V gene's germline CDR1 is SGDLS and CDR2 YYNGEE. The CDR3 contains 16 residues. Trimming at V came to 3 bases and at J to 5 bases, leaving 7 bases not matched to a gene. The CDR3 nucleotides read TGTGCCAGCAGCGCCCGACTAGCGGGAGGATGGGAGACCCAGTACTTC. Amino acid sequence: CASSARLAGGWETQYF.

The rearrangement uses TRBV9 and TRBJ2-7; D is perhaps TRBD2 (7 bases). The CDR3 is 12 residues long. The germline gives CDR1 SGDLS, CDR2 YYNGEE. The V gene lost 7 bases and the J gene lost 5 bases, with 13 bases spanning the gap. Here the CDR3 DNA reads TGTGCCAGCGGGGAGGGGGGTCACGAGCAGTACTTC. Amino acid sequence: CASGEGGHEQYF.

The chain is built from TRBV2 and TRBJ2-1, with TRBD2 matching over 7 bases. This CDR3 is built from 15 residues. Trimming took 2 bases from V and 4 from J; bases not matched to a gene: 5. The V gene's germline CDR1 is SNHLY and CDR2 FYNNEI. CDR3 sequence reads: CASSERLAGYNEQFF. CDR3 sequence (DNA): TGTGCCAGCAGTGAAAGACTAGCAGGATACAATGAGCAGTTCTTC.

V and J are TRBV4-2 and TRBJ1-3; 9 bases agree with TRBD1. Per germline, CDR1 LGHNA and CDR2 YNFKEQ. The CDR3 is 15 amino acids. V gave up 3 bases and J gave up 0 bases; unmatched junction bases: 0. The CDR3 region is CASSQTGGSGNTIYF. Written as DNA, the CDR3 is TGTGCCAGCAGCCAGACAGGGGGCTCTGGAAACACCATATATTTT.

This chain joins TRBV13 and TRBJ1-5; 7 bases are a match to TRBD1. CDR1 and CDR2 (germline): PRHDT, FYEKMQ (reference sequence). V was clipped by 3 bases and J by 2 bases; unmatched bases: 7. The CDR3 has 16 residues. The CDR3 sequence is CASSFSSTGGNQPQHF. In DNA form, the CDR3 reads TGTGCCAGCAGCTTTAGCTCCACAGGGGGCAATCAGCCCCAGCATTTT.

The gene calls are TRBV6-6 and TRBJ1-2, with D possibly matching TRBD1 (6 bases). Germline CDR1 MNHNY, CDR2 SVGAGI (reference sequence). V lost 6 bases to trimming and J lost 5 bases, with 16 bases between them. The CDR3 spans 14 residues. The CDR3 loop is CASRTMDSVYGYTF. The CDR3 DNA reads TGTGCCAGCAGGACCATGGACAGTGTTTATGGCTACACCTTC.

The V gene is TRBV9, the J gene TRBJ1-1; 7 nucleotides agree with TRBD1. The CDR3 loop spans 14 amino acids. V gave up 3 bases and J gave up 6 bases; unmatched junction bases: 8. Per the germline V gene, CDR1 is SGDLS and CDR2 is YYNGEE. Here the CDR3 DNA reads TGTGCCAGCAGCGCGATACAGGGGAAACCTGAAGCTTTCTTT. Amino acids: CASSAIQGKPEAFF.

The V call is TRBV25-1, the J call TRBJ2-2; 8 positions match TRBD1. Germline CDR1 is MGHDK and CDR2 is SYGVNS. This CDR3 spans 14 amino acids. Losses at the gene ends were 8 bases for V and 1 base for J; bases not matched to a gene: 3. CDR3 DNA: TGTGCCAGCCGCGGGACAGGGAACACCGGGGAGCTGTTTTTT. This sequence encodes CASRGTGNTGELFF.

V and J are TRBV5-1 and TRBJ1-1; no reliable D call. The ends were cut back, 3 bases at V and 6 bases at J, with 18 bases in the middle. CDR3 size: 15 residues. Germline assignment: CDR1 SGHRS and CDR2 YFSETQ. CDR3 sequence: CASSSGGGKGAEAFF. The CDR3 coding sequence is TGCGCCAGCAGCTCCGGTGGAGGGAAAGGCGCTGAAGCTTTCTTT.

The chain couples TRBV7-9 to TRBJ2-7; the match to TRBD2 covers 8 bases. The CDR3 loop spans 14 amino acids. Germline-derived CDR1 and CDR2 are SEHNR and FQNEAQ (reference sequence). J was trimmed by 0 bases and V by 5 bases; bases with no gene match: 3. The CDR3 DNA is TGTGCCAGCAGCCAGCGGGAGAGCTCCTACGAGCAGTACTTC. This codes for CASSQRESSYEQYF. The full variable domain, in which reference TRBV7-9 and TRBJ2-7 provide the parts outside the CDR3, is DTGVSQNPRHKITKRGQNVTFRCDPISEHNRLYWYRQTLGQGPEFLTYFQNEAQLEKSRLLSDRFSAERPKGSFSTLEIQRTEQGDSAMYLCASSQRESSYEQYFGPGTRLTVT.

The chain recombines TRBV10-1 with TRBJ2-2; TRBD2 agrees at 7 bases. J lost 7 bases, V lost 8 bases, and 16 bases had no gene match. Germline CDR1 is WNHNN and CDR2 is SYGVQD (reference sequence). This CDR3 has 16 residues. CDR3 bases: TGCGCCAGCTCACCCATCCGTGGGGGGGTCGGCGGGGAGCTGTTTTTT. Amino acids: CASSPIRGGVGGELFF.

The chain joins TRBV5-5 to TRBJ2-3; 7 bases match TRBD2. V lost 4 bases to trimming and J lost 2 bases; unmatched junction nucleotides: 7. The CDR3 is 15 residues long. Germline V gene sequence: CDR1 SGHKS, CDR2 YYEKEE (reference sequence). CDR3 region: CASSLQGGITDTQYF. The CDR3 nucleotides are TGTGCCAGCAGCCTGCAGGGAGGGATCACAGATACGCAGTATTTT.

This chain uses TRBV25-1 with TRBJ2-3; D is perhaps TRBD2 (5 bases). The CDR3 sequence is 11 residues long. Trimming pared 2 bases from V and 8 bases from J, leaving 5 bases between. Per the germline V gene, CDR1 is MGHDK and CDR2 is SYGVNS. As DNA, the CDR3 is TGTGCCAGCAGTGAAGGAGGTACGCAGTATTTT. Amino acid sequence: CASSEGGTQYF.

The CDR3 nucleotides are TGTGCCAGCAGCGTCTTAGTCAATGAGCAGTTCTTC. It is translated as CASSVLVNEQFF. The chain carries TRBV7-9 and TRBJ2-1; D unclear. Germline V gene sequence: CDR1 SEHNR, CDR2 FQNEAQ (reference sequence). The V end was cut by 5 bases, the J end by 6 bases, with 8 bases between. The CDR3 is 12 amino acids.

The J gene is TRBJ2-1, the V gene TRBV11-2; maybe TRBD2 (6 bases). CDR1 is SGHAT and CDR2 is FQNNGV in the germline V gene. V was trimmed by 5 bases and J by 4 bases, leaving 12 bases between them. The CDR3 is 14 residues long. The CDR3 DNA reads as TGTGCCAGCAGCCGGGGGATCTCTTACAATGAGCAGTTCTTC. Translation gives CASSRGISYNEQFF.

This chain links TRBV5-4 with TRBJ2-1; 11 positions match TRBD2. The CDR3 runs 17 residues. Losses at the gene ends were 2 bases for V and 8 bases for J; bases not matched to a gene: 12. Germline lookup yields CDR1 SGHNT and CDR2 YYREEE (reference sequence). The CDR3 here is CASSFDLAGGSRDEQFF. CDR3 nucleotides: TGTGCCAGCAGCTTTGACCTAGCGGGAGGCTCTAGGGATGAGCAGTTCTTC.

Concerning this clone: Different DNA sequences within this sample yield the same CDR3. The chain combines TRBV15 with TRBJ2-5; no clear D. The V end was cut by 0 bases, the J end by 1 base, with 3 bases between. The CDR3 covers 13 residues. Germline CDR1 LNHNV, CDR2 YYDKDF (reference sequence). The CDR3 region is CATSRDLQETQYF. CDR3 in DNA: TGTGCCACCAGCAGAGACCTCCAAGAGACCCAGTACTTC.

The chain joins TRBV9 to TRBJ2-7, with 9 nucleotides matching TRBD1. The V segment lost 3 bases and the J segment 2 bases; nucleotides outside the gene matches: 6. CDR1 is SGDLS, CDR2 YYNGEE, per germline. This CDR3 has 15 residues. CDR3 sequence: CASSATGGETYEQYF. For the CDR3, the DNA is TGTGCCAGCAGCGCCACAGGGGGCGAGACCTACGAGCAGTACTTC.